These 15 T cell receptor beta chains came from one sample sequenced in a study of T cell responses to AZD1222 COVID-19 vaccine. TCRdb keeps only in-frame clones here, not all; method: immunoSEQ multiplex PCR. The table includes around 130,000 clones, about 88% detected once. The source material was peripheral blood, sampled on day 0 of AZD1222 vaccination. The receptors originated from an adult in good health.

The chain recombines TRBV25-1 with TRBJ1-6; D is unresolved. Per the germline V gene, CDR1 is MGHDK and CDR2 is SYGVNS. There are 15 residues in the CDR3. V was trimmed by 0 bases and J by 7 bases, leaving 10 bases between them. Written as DNA, the CDR3 is TGTGCCAGCAGTGAATACTGGGGAGAGAATTCACCCCTCCACTTT. Translating gives CASSEYWGENSPLHF.

The rearrangement links TRBV9 to TRBJ1-6; D gene unclear. CDR1 SGDLS and CDR2 YYNGEE come from the germline V gene. Trimming cost V 0 bases and J 5 bases, with 6 bases left between them. The CDR3 extends over 14 amino acids. In DNA, the CDR3 is TGTGCCAGCAGCGTAGCCGGCGATAATTCACCCCTCCACTTT. It translates to CASSVAGDNSPLHF.

The chain recombines TRBV6-5 with TRBJ1-1; weak D call: TRBD1 (5 bases). This CDR3 contains 14 residues. Germline V CDR1 and CDR2: MNHEY, SVGAGI. V lost 1 base, J lost 0 bases, and 6 bases lay in between. The CDR3 spells CASSYLGVNTEAFF. In DNA form, the CDR3 reads TGTGCCAGCAGTTACTTAGGGGTGAACACTGAAGCTTTCTTT.

The chain recombines TRBV2 with TRBJ1-3; TRBD1 matches 11 bases. V lost 9 bases and J lost 2; bases outside the gene matches: 6. Germline values: CDR1 SNHLY, CDR2 FYNNEI. This CDR3 has 15 amino acids. CDR3 DNA: TGTGCCAGTCTCCGGGACAGGGGGACTGGAAACACCATATATTTT. This translates into CASLRDRGTGNTIYF.

V usage is TRBV9 and J usage is TRBJ2-7; the match to TRBD2 covers 10 bases. V shed 0 bases, J shed 5 bases, and the junction held 5 bases outside the gene matches. Per the germline V gene, CDR1 is SGDLS and CDR2 is YYNGEE. The CDR3 contains 15 residues. CDR3 sequence: CASSVVASGSHEQYF. CDR3 DNA: TGTGCCAGCAGCGTAGTGGCTAGCGGGAGTCACGAGCAGTACTTC. Based on the CDR3 plus reference TRBV9 and TRBJ2-7, the full variable domain is DSGVTQTPKHLITATGQRVTLRCSPRSGDLSVYWYQQSLDQGLQFLIQYYNGEERAKGNILERFSAQQFPDLHSELNLSSLELGDSALYFCASSVVASGSHEQYFGPGTRLTVT.

This clone has just one count. V is TRBV10-1 and J is TRBJ2-2, with 7 positions matching TRBD2. CDR1 and CDR2 from the germline V gene are WNHNN and SYGVQD (reference sequence). Trimming took 4 bases from V and 5 from J; bases not matched to a gene: 1. The CDR3 length is 13 residues. The CDR3 DNA reads as TGCGCCAGCAGTGCTAGCGGTACCGGGGAGCTGTTTTTT. It translates to CASSASGTGELFF.

This clone appeared once. This chain joins TRBV5-1 and TRBJ1-4; D might be TRBD1 (6 bases). V was pared by 2 bases and J by 3 bases, with 8 bases between. Germline V CDR1 and CDR2: SGHRS, YFSETQ. The CDR3 loop spans 14 amino acids. CDR3 bases: TGCGCCAGCAGCTTAGACAGGTCTAATGAAAAACTGTTTTTT. Its protein is CASSLDRSNEKLFF.

This chain joins TRBV19 and TRBJ2-1, with D perhaps matching TRBD2 (6 bases). The germline CDR1 and CDR2 sequences are LNHDA and SQIVND (reference sequence). V was cut by 1 base and J by 4 bases, with 8 bases left in between. The CDR3 runs to 14 residues. The CDR3 region is CASSIAGLYNEQFF. The CDR3 DNA follows: TGTGCCAGTAGTATAGCTGGACTATACAATGAGCAGTTCTTC.

V usage is TRBV7-8 and J usage is TRBJ2-7; tentatively, D is TRBD2 (5 bases). The CDR3 covers 13 residues. Germline CDR1 reads SGHVS; CDR2 reads FQNEAQ. With 3 bases removed from V and 2 bases from J, the gap between germline ends came to 8 bases. CDR3 coding DNA: TGTGCCAGCAGCTTTGCCGGGACCTACGAGCAGTACTTC. This codes for CASSFAGTYEQYF.

The chain employs TRBV2 and TRBJ2-1; no clear D. The CDR3 runs to 15 residues. CDR1 and CDR2 from the germline V gene are SNHLY and FYNNEI. V was pared by 4 bases and J by 1 base, with 11 bases between. The CDR3 here is CASSGLMGSYNEQFF. CDR3 in DNA: TGTGCCAGCAGTGGACTGATGGGGTCCTACAATGAGCAGTTCTTC.

V is TRBV7-8 and J is TRBJ1-2; 7 positions agree with TRBD1. Germline loops: CDR1 SGHVS, CDR2 FQNEAQ. The CDR3 has 14 amino acids. Trimming removed 0 bases from V and 6 bases from J; junction bases left unmatched: 4. CDR3 residues: CASSLASGTDGYTF. CDR3 coding DNA: TGTGCCAGCAGCTTAGCCTCGGGGACAGATGGCTACACCTTC. The variable domain in full, with the rest retrieved from reference TRBV7-8 and TRBJ1-2, is GAGVSQSPRYKVAKRGQDVALRCDPISGHVSLFWYQQALGQGPEFLTYFQNEAQLDKSGLPSDRFFAERPEGSVSTLKIQRTQQEDSAVYLCASSLASGTDGYTFGSGTRLTVV.

V is TRBV7-2 and J is TRBJ1-5; no definite D call. Trimming cost V 4 bases and J 4 bases, with 8 bases left between them. Germline V gene lookup returns CDR1 SGHTA and CDR2 FQGNSA. CDR3 length: 13 residues. CDR3 sequence reads: CASSSRNNQPQHF. Written as DNA, the CDR3 is TGTGCCAGCAGCTCAAGGAATAATCAGCCCCAGCATTTT.

The genes are TRBV10-1 and TRBJ1-1; no definite D call. V lost 6 bases to trimming and J lost 1 base, with 9 bases between them. The CDR3 has 13 residues. CDR1 and CDR2 from the germline V gene are WNHNN and SYGVQD (reference sequence). The DNA of the CDR3 is TGCGCCAGCAGCGCCGTCTGGAACACTGAAGCTTTCTTT. Translated: CASSAVWNTEAFF.

J is TRBJ1-2 and V is TRBV7-9; D is possibly TRBD1 (5 bases). CDR1 and CDR2 (germline): SEHNR, FQNEAQ (reference sequence). This CDR3 region has 12 residues. The ends were cut back, 4 bases at V and 10 bases at J, with 13 bases in the middle. CDR3 sequence: CASSSGTIIYTF. The CDR3 region has the DNA TGTGCCAGCAGCTCCGGGACCATCATCTACACCTTC.

This clone was observed a few times. V is TRBV6-4 and J is TRBJ2-1; D call uncertain. Per the germline V gene, CDR1 is MRHNA and CDR2 is SNTAGT. This CDR3 comprises 13 residues. Trimming removed 5 bases from V and 7 bases from J, with 12 bases in between. Here the CDR3 reads CASSLTSENEQFF. CDR3 nucleotides: TGTGCCAGCAGTCTGACCTCGGAGAATGAGCAGTTCTTC.